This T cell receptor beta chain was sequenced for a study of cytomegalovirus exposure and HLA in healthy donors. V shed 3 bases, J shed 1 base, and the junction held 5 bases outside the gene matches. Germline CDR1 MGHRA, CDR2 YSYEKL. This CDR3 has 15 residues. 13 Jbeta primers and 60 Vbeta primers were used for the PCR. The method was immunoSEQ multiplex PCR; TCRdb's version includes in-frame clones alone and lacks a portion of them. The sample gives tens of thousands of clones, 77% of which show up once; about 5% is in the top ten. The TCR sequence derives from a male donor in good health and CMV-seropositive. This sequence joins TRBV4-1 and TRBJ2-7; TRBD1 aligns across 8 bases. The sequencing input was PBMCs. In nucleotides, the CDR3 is TGCGCCAGCAGCCACGGACAGGGTTTTTCCTACGAGCAGTACTTC. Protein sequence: CASSHGQGFSYEQYF.